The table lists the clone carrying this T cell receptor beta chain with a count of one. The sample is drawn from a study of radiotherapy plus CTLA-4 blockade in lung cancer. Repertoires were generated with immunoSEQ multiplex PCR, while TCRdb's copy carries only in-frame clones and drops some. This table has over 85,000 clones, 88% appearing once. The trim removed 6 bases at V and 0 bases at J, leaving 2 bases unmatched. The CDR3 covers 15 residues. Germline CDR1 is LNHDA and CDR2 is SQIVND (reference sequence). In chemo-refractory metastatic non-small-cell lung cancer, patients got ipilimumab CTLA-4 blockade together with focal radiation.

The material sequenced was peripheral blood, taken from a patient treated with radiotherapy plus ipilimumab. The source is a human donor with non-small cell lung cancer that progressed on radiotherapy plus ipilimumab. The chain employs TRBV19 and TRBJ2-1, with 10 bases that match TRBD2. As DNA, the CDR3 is TGTGCCAGTAGGCCTAGCGGGGGCTCCTACAATGAGCAGTTCTTC. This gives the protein CASRPSGGSYNEQFF.